A single sample gave rise to the 6 T cell receptor beta chains below, sequenced in a study of blood T cell repertoires in COVID-19. Clones were sequenced by immunoSEQ multiplex PCR, and TCRdb holds only the in-frame ones, with some missing. The data hold a few hundred thousand clones, with approximately 89% observed a single time. Sequenced sample: peripheral blood. The source is a woman aged 60-75 years with acute or convalescent COVID-19.

V and J are TRBV7-3 and TRBJ2-3; TRBD2 matches 10 bases. The V segment lost 1 base and the J segment 3 bases; nucleotides outside the gene matches: 4. The germline V gene encodes CDR1 SGHTA and CDR2 FQGTGA. The CDR3 covers 16 residues. The CDR3, as DNA: TGTGCCAGCAGCTTAATAGGAGCGGGAGGGACAGATACGCAGTATTTT. Its translation is CASSLIGAGGTDTQYF.

The chain recombines TRBV6-2 or TRBV6-3 with TRBJ2-1; D is possibly TRBD2 (5 bases). V was cut by 6 bases and J by 0 bases, with 24 bases left in between. Germline CDR1 and CDR2: MNHEY and SVGEGT. The CDR3 has 19 amino acids. The CDR3 is CASSDSPEGGHSSYNEQFF. For the CDR3, the DNA is TGTGCCAGCAGCGATAGCCCCGAGGGCGGGCACAGCTCCTACAATGAGCAGTTCTTC.

V is TRBV9 and J is TRBJ1-1; D gene unclear. The CDR3 sequence is 16 residues long. CDR1 SGDLS and CDR2 YYNGEE come from the germline V gene. V lost 3 bases and J 1 base, leaving 16 bases between the germline ends. The CDR3 loop reads CASSGPPRVENTEAFF. DNA for the CDR3: TGTGCCAGCAGCGGGCCCCCCCGGGTTGAGAACACTGAAGCTTTCTTT.

The V call is TRBV10-3, the J call TRBJ1-2; no firm D call. Germline values: CDR1 ENHRY, CDR2 SYGVKD. The CDR3 contains 16 residues. The V end lost 5 bases, the J end lost 3 bases, and 19 bases lay between the germline ends. In DNA, the CDR3 is TGTGCCATCAGTCAAGTCCGGACGAGGGAGGACTATGGCTACACCTTC. Translating gives CAISQVRTREDYGYTF.

The chain combines TRBV28 with TRBJ1-4; no clear D gene. The CDR3 is 12 amino acids. From germline, CDR1 is MDHEN and CDR2 SYDVKM. Trimming removed 7 bases from V and 10 bases from J, with 13 bases in between. For the CDR3, the DNA is TGTGCCAGCAACGAAATACCGGGAAAACTGTTTTTT. Translated: CASNEIPGKLFF.

The genes are TRBV9 and TRBJ1-1, with TRBD1 matching 10 bases. V lost 4 bases and J lost 3; bases outside the gene matches: 15. This CDR3 is 18 amino acids long. Germline CDR1 and CDR2: SGDLS and YYNGEE. The CDR3 reads CASSPSVTGGALDTEAFF. DNA for the CDR3: TGTGCCAGCAGCCCTAGCGTGACAGGGGGCGCTTTGGACACTGAAGCTTTCTTT.